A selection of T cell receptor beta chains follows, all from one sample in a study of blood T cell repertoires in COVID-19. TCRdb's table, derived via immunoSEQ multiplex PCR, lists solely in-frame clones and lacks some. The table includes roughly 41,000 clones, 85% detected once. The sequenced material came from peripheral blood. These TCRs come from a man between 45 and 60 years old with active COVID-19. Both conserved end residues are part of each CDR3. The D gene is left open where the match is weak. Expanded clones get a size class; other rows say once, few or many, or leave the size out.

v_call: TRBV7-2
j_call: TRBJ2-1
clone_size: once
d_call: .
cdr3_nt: TGTGCCAGCAGCACCCGAGGGCCCACTGGAAATGAGCAGTTCTTC
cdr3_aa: CASSTRGPTGNEQFF

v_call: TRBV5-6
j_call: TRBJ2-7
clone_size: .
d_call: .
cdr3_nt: TGTGCCAGCAGCTTGAGGGGTGCCTTCGACGAGCAGTACTTC
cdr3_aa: CASSLRGAFDEQYF

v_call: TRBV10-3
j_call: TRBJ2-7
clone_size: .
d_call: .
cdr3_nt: TGTGCCACCAACTACCTTCTGTCCCACGAGCAGTACTTC
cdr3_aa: CATNYLLSHEQYF

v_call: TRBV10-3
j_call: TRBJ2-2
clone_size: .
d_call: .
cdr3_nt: TGTGCCATCAGAATGGGGGGGCCGAACACCGGGGAGCTGTTTTTT
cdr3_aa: CAIRMGGPNTGELFF

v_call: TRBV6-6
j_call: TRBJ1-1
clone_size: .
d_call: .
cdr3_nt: TGTGCCAGCAGTTCCCAAGGGGGTAACACTGAAGCTTTCTTT
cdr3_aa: CASSSQGGNTEAFF

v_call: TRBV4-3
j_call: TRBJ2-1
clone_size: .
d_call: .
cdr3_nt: TGCGCCAGCAGCCAAGACCAGGGGAGAGGTGTGGATGAGCAGTTCTTC
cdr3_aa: CASSQDQGRGVDEQFF

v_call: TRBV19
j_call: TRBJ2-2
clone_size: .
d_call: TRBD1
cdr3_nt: TGTGCCAGTACCCGAGGGACAGCCAACACCGGGGAGCTGTTTTTT
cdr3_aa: CASTRGTANTGELFF

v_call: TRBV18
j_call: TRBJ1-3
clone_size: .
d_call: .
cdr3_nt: TGTGCCAGCTCACCATCACAGGGCTCTGGAAACACCATATATTTT
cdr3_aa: CASSPSQGSGNTIYF

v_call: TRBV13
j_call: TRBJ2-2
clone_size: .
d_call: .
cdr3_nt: TGTGCCAGCAGCTGGGCGTCGGAGGAGCTGTTTTTT
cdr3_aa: CASSWASEELFF

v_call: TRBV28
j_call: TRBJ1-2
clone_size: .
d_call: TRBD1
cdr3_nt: TGTGCCAGCCGCCAGGGGGAAGGGGGTTGGTATGGCTACACCTTC
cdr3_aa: CASRQGEGGWYGYTF

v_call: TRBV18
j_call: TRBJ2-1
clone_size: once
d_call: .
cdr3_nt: TGTGCCAGCTCACCATGGAGTCAGGGGTCAGGTGAGCAGTTCTTC
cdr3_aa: CASSPWSQGSGEQFF

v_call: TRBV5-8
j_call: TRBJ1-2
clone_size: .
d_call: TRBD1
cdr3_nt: TGTGCCAGCAGCCCTAGACTACTTCAGGGGGTGAAAGGCTACACCTTC
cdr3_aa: CASSPRLLQGVKGYTF

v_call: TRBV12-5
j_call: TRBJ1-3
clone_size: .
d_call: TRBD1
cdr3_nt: TGTGCTAGTGGTCGGGGGACAGGGGTCGGAAACACCATATATTTT
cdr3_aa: CASGRGTGVGNTIYF

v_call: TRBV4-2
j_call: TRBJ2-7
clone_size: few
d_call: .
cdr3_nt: TGTGCCAGCAGCCAAGGGGGGGACTCCTTCGAGCAGTACTTC
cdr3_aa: CASSQGGDSFEQYF

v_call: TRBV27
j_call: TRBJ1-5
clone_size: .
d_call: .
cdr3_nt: TGTGCCAGCAGTTTTGCCGGGTTGAGCAATCAGCCCCAGCATTTT
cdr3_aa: CASSFAGLSNQPQHF

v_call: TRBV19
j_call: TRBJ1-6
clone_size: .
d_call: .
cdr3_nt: TGTGCCAGTAGTATAGAAGAGGGTCGATACTCACCCCTCCACTTT
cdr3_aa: CASSIEEGRYSPLHF

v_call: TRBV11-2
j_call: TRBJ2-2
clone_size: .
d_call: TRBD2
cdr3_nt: TGTGCCAGCAGCCCGAGACTAGCGGGGGGGCGGTTCGGGGAGCTGTTTTTT
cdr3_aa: CASSPRLAGGRFGELFF

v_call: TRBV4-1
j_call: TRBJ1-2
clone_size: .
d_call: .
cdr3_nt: TGCGCCAGCAGCCCGCCCCAGGGGCGCGACTATGGCTACACCTTC
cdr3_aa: CASSPPQGRDYGYTF

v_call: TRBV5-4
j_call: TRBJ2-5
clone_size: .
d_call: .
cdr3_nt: TGTGCCAGCAGCTTGGACCCGGAGGGAGAGACCCAGTACTTC
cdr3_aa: CASSLDPEGETQYF

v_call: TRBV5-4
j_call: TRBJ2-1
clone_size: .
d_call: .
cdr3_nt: TGTGCCAGCAGCTCACCGGGGTACCCCGGCAATGAGCAGTTCTTC
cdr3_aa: CASSSPGYPGNEQFF

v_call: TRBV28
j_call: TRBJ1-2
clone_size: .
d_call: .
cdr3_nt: TGTGCCAGCAGGGCAGGGTACCTCTATGGCTACACCTTC
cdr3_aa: CASRAGYLYGYTF

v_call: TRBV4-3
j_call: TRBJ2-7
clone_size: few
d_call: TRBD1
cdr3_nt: TGCGCCAGCAGCCAGGAACTCGACAGGGTCTGTCCGTACTTC
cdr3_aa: CASSQELDRVCPYF

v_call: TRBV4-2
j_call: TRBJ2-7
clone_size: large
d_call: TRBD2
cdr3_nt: TGTGCCAGCAGCCAAGAGGTAGCGGGCAGCTCCTACGAGCAGTACTTC
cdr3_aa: CASSQEVAGSSYEQYF

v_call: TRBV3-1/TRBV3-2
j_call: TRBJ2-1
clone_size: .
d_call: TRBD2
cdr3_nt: TGTGCCAGCAGCCCCACCGGGACTAGCGGGGGGGCCGGGTACAATGAGCAGTTCTTC
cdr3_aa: CASSPTGTSGGAGYNEQFF

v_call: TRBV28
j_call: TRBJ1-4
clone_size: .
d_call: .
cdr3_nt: TGTGCCAGCAGTTTTGGAGCAACTAATGAAAAACTGTTTTTT
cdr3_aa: CASSFGATNEKLFF

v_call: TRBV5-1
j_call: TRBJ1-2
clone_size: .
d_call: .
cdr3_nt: TGCGCCAGCAGCTTCGACAGGCAGTATGGCTACACCTTC
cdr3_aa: CASSFDRQYGYTF

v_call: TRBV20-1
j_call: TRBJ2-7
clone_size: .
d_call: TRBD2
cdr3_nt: TGCAGTGCTAGTCACCGGCGGGGGGGCGACGAGCAGTACTTC
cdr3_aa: CSASHRRGGDEQYF

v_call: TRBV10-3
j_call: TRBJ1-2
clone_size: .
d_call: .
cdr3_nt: TGTGCCATCAGTGAGCGTGGGCAGTTCTATGGCTACACCTTC
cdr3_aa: CAISERGQFYGYTF

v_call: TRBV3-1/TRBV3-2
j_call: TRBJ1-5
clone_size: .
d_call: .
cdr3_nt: TGTGCCAGCAGCCAAGACTTGGGATCGGGGCAGCCCCAGCATTTT
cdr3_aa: CASSQDLGSGQPQHF

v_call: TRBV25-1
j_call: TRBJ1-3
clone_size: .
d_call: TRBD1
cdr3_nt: TGTGCCAGCAGTGAATGGGGGACAGGGGGCAGAAACACCATATATTTT
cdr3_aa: CASSEWGTGGRNTIYF

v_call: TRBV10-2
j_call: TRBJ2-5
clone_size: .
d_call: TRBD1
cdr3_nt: TGCGCCAGCAGACATACGGGTCGACAGGGGCAAGAGACCCAGTACTTC
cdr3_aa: CASRHTGRQGQETQYF

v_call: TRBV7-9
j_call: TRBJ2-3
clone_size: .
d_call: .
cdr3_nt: TGTGCCAGCAGCTTAGACCCAGCAGATACGCAGTATTTT
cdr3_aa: CASSLDPADTQYF

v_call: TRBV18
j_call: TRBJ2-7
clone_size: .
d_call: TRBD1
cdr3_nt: TGTGCCAGCTCACCTCTTGACAGGGCTTCGACCTACGAGCAGTACTTC
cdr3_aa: CASSPLDRASTYEQYF

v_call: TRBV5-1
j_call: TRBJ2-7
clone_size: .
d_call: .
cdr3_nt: TGCGCCAGCACCGAGGCCATCAGGGGGGACTCCTACGAGCAGTACTTC
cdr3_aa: CASTEAIRGDSYEQYF

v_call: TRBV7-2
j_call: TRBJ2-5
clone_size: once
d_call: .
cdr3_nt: TGTGCCAGCAGCTTACCAGGCTCCCAAGAGACCCAGTACTTC
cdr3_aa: CASSLPGSQETQYF

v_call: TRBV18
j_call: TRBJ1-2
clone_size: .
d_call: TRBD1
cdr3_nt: TGTGCCAGCTCACCGACAGGGGGAGGTGGCTACACCTTC
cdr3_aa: CASSPTGGGGYTF

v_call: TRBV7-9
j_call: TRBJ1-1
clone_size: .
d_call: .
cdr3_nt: TGTGCCAGCAGCTTAGCGGGCCGGTTCACTGAAGCTTTCTTT
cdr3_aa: CASSLAGRFTEAFF

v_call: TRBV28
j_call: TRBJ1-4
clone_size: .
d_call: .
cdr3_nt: TGTGCCAGCAGACGAAGACAGCTAACTAATGAAAAACTGTTTTTT
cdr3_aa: CASRRRQLTNEKLFF

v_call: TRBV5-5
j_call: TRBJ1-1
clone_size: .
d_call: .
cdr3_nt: TGTGCCAGCAGCCTAGCCACTCAGCGTGCTGAAGCTTTCTTT
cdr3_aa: CASSLATQRAEAFF

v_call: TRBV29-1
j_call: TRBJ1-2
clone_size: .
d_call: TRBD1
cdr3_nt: TGCAGCGTTGAAGTGGGACAGGGATCTGATGGCTACACCTTC
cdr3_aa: CSVEVGQGSDGYTF

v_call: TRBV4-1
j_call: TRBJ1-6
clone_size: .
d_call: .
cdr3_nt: TGCGCCAGCAGCCAAGATTCTTGGCTAGACTCTAATTCACCCCTCCACTTT
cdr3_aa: CASSQDSWLDSNSPLHF

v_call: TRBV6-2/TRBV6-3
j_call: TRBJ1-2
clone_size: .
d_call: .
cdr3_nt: TGTGCCAGCAGTTACTCCACCGCGGGCTATGGCTACACCTTC
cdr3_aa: CASSYSTAGYGYTF

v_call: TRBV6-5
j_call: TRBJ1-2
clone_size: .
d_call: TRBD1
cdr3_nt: TGTGCCAGCAGTACCATAGGGGGCTCTGGCTACACCTTC
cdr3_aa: CASSTIGGSGYTF

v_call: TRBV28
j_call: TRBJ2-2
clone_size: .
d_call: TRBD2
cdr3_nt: TGTGCCAGCGGCTTAGCGGGGGGCACCACCGGGGAGCTGTTTTTT
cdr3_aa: CASGLAGGTTGELFF

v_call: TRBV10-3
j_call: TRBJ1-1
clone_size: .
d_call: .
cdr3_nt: TGTGCCATCAGTGGAAAGGGAGGTGGCACTGAAGCTTTCTTT
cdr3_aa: CAISGKGGGTEAFF

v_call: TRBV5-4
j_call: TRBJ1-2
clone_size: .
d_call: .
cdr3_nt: TGTGCCAGCAGCTTATCCCCCAGTCCCGCTCAGTATGGCTACACCTTC
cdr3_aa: CASSLSPSPAQYGYTF

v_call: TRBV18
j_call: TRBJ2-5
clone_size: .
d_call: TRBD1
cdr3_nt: TGTGCCAGCTCACCTACCTCAGGGGGCTTTGATGAAGAGACCCAGTACTTC
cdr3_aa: CASSPTSGGFDEETQYF

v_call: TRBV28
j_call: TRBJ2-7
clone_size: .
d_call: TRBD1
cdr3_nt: TGTGCCAGCAGAAACGCCGGGACAGCCTACGAGCAGTACTTC
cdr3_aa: CASRNAGTAYEQYF

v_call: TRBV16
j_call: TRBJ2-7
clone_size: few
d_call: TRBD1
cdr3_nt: TGTGCCAGCCAAGATTGGGGACAGACCTTGCCGTACTTC
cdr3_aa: CASQDWGQTLPYF

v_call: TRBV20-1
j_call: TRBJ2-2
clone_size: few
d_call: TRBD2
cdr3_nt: TGCAGTGCTAGTCAGACTAGCGGGGGGGCCGGGGAGCTGTTTTTT
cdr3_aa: CSASQTSGGAGELFF

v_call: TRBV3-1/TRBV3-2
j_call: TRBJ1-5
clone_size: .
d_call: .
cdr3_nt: TGTGCCAGCAGCCGGACCCGGGAAGGCCCCCAGCATTTT
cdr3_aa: CASSRTREGPQHF

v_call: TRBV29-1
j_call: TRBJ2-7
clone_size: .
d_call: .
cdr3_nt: TGCAGCGTGGGGGGACAGACCTACGAGCAGTACTTC
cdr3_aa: CSVGGQTYEQYF